These T cell receptor beta chains were read from a single sample in a study of T cell responses to AZD1222 COVID-19 vaccine. The table came from immunoSEQ multiplex PCR; TCRdb's copy has only in-frame clones and leaves some out. Of roughly 200,000 clones in the sample, just over 85% were seen once. The sample consisted of peripheral blood, taken on day 0 of AZD1222 vaccination. These receptors were obtained from an adult in good health. CDR3s include the opening cysteine and the closing phenylalanine or tryptophan. A D gene is named only where the DNA matches it firmly. Not all rows give a size; the values are once, few, many and, for expanded clones, a class.

clone_size	v_call	d_call	j_call	cdr3_aa	cdr3_nt
once	TRBV11-2	TRBD2	TRBJ2-3	CASSQALAGDTDTQYF	TGTGCCAGCAGCCAGGCACTAGCGGGTGACACAGATACGCAGTATTTT
NA	TRBV14	NA	TRBJ2-7	CASSQGSGFSYEQYF	TGTGCCAGCAGCCAAGGATCAGGCTTCTCCTACGAGCAGTACTTC
NA	TRBV5-1	NA	TRBJ1-2	CASSSPGTARHGYTF	TGCGCCAGCAGCTCTCCCGGAACAGCCCGTCATGGCTACACCTTC
NA	TRBV2	TRBD1	TRBJ2-3	CASSKGQGIADTQYF	TGTGCCAGCAGTAAGGGACAGGGGATAGCAGATACGCAGTATTTT
NA	TRBV25-1	TRBD1	TRBJ1-4	CASSGEDRGNEKLFF	TGTGCCAGCAGTGGAGAAGACAGGGGGAATGAAAAACTGTTTTTT
few	TRBV18	NA	TRBJ1-6	CASSPANLASYSPLHF	TGTGCCAGCTCACCGGCTAATCTCGCCAGCTATTCACCCCTCCACTTT
few	TRBV4-3	NA	TRBJ2-5	CASSQAPYQETQYF	TGCGCCAGCAGCCAAGCCCCGTACCAAGAGACCCAGTACTTC
NA	TRBV29-1	TRBD2	TRBJ2-5	CSVESSGGAGETQYF	TGCAGCGTTGAATCTAGCGGGGGGGCCGGGGAGACCCAGTACTTC
NA	TRBV7-3	TRBD1	TRBJ1-1	CASSPRQGIDTEAFF	TGTGCCAGCAGCCCCAGACAGGGGATCGACACTGAAGCTTTCTTT
NA	TRBV6-5	NA	TRBJ2-1	CASSSLTYNEQFF	TGTGCCAGCAGTTCTCTTACCTACAATGAGCAGTTCTTC
NA	TRBV6-5	TRBD2	TRBJ2-4	CASRLAGSSKNIQYF	TGTGCCAGCAGACTAGCGGGGTCTTCCAAAAACATTCAGTACTTC
NA	TRBV27	TRBD2	TRBJ2-5	CASSPTGSGVETQYF	TGTGCCAGCAGTCCGACAGGTAGCGGGGTAGAGACCCAGTACTTC
NA	TRBV7-8	NA	TRBJ1-2	CASSFQSGHGYTF	TGTGCCAGCAGCTTTCAGTCCGGCCATGGCTACACCTTC
NA	TRBV7-2	TRBD1	TRBJ2-2	CASSPQGANTGELFF	TGTGCCAGCAGCCCGCAGGGGGCGAACACCGGGGAGCTGTTTTTT
NA	TRBV27	TRBD1	TRBJ2-7	CASSLGRGNEQYF	TGTGCCAGCAGTTTAGGCAGGGGGAACGAGCAGTACTTC
NA	TRBV7-2	NA	TRBJ1-1	CASSLAVMVTTNTEAFF	TGTGCCAGCAGCTTAGCCGTGATGGTGACCACGAACACTGAAGCTTTCTTT
once	TRBV5-1	NA	TRBJ1-6	CASSPGAEIQPLHF	TGCGCCAGCAGCCCAGGGGCAGAAATTCAACCCCTCCACTTT
once	TRBV3-1/TRBV3-2	TRBD1	TRBJ1-1	CASGAQGATITEAFF	TGTGCCAGCGGGGCACAGGGGGCCACCATCACTGAAGCTTTCTTT
NA	TRBV2	TRBD2	TRBJ2-5	CASSGLAGGGETQYF	TGTGCCAGCAGTGGTCTAGCGGGGGGTGGAGAGACCCAGTACTTC
once	TRBV7-9	NA	TRBJ2-7	CASSLEGRTYEQYF	TGTGCCAGCAGCTTAGAGGGCCGTACCTACGAGCAGTACTTC
NA	TRBV3-1/TRBV3-2	NA	TRBJ2-7	CASSQDPGGYEQYF	TGTGCCAGCAGCCAAGACCCGGGTGGGTACGAGCAGTACTTC
NA	TRBV4-1	NA	TRBJ1-2	CASSQAPRGGGYTF	TGCGCCAGCAGCCAAGCCCCCAGGGGCGGGGGCTACACCTTC
NA	TRBV12-3/TRBV12-4	NA	TRBJ1-1	CASRTTGNTEAFF	TGTGCCAGCAGGACGACAGGGAACACTGAAGCTTTCTTT